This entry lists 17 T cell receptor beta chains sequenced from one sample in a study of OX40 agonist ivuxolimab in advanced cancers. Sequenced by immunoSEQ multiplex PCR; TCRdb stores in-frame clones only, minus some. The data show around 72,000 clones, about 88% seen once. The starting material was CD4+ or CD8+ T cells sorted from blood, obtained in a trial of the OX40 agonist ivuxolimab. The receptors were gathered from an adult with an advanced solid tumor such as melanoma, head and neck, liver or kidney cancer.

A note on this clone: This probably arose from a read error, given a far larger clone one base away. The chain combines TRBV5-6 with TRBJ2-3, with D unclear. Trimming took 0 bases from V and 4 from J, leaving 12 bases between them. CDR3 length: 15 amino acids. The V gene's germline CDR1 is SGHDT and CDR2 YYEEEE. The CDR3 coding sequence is TGTGCCAGCAGCTTGGAAGGTCAAGCTCCAGATACGCAGTATTTT. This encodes CASSLEGQAPDTQYF. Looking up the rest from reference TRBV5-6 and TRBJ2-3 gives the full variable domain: DAGVTQSPTHLIKTRGQQVTLRCSPKSGHDTVSWYQQALGQGPQFIFQYYEEEERQRGNFPDRFSGHQFPNYSSELNVNALLLGDSALYLCASSLEGQAPDTQYFGPGTRLTVL.

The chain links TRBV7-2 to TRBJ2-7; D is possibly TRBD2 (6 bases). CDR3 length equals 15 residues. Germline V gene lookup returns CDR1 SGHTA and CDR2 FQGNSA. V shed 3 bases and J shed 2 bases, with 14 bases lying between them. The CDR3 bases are TGTGCCAGCAGCTTTATCCCAGGGAGGACCTACGAGCAGTACTTC. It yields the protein CASSFIPGRTYEQYF.

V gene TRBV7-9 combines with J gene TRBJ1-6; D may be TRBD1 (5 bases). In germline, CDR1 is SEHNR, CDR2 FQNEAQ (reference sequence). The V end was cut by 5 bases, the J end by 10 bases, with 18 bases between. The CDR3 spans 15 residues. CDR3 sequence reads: CASSPAGLGGSPLHF. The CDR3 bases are TGTGCCAGCAGCCCGGCAGGGCTGGGAGGATCACCCCTCCACTTT.

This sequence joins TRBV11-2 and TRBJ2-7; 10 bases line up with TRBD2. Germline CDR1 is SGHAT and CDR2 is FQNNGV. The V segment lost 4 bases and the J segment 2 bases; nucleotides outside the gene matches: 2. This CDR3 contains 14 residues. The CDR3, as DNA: TGTGCCAGCAGCTATAGCGGGGGGACCTACGAGCAGTACTTC. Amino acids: CASSYSGGTYEQYF. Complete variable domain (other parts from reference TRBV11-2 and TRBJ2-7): EAGVAQSPRYKIIEKRQSVAFWCNPISGHATLYWYQQILGQGPKLLIQFQNNGVVDDSQLPKDRFSAERLKGVDSTLKIQPAKLEDSAVYLCASSYSGGTYEQYFGPGTRLTVT.

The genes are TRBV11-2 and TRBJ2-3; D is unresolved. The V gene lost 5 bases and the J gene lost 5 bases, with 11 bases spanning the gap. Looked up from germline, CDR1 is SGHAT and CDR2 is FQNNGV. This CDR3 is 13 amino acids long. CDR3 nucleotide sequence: TGTGCCAGCAGCCCCCGGGCGAAAGATACGCAGTATTTT. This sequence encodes CASSPRAKDTQYF. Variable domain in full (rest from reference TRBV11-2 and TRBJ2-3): EAGVAQSPRYKIIEKRQSVAFWCNPISGHATLYWYQQILGQGPKLLIQFQNNGVVDDSQLPKDRFSAERLKGVDSTLKIQPAKLEDSAVYLCASSPRAKDTQYFGPGTRLTVL.

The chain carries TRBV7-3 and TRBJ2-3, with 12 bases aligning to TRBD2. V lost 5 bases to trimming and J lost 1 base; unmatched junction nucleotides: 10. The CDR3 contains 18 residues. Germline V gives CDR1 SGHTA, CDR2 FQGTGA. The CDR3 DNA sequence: TGTGCCAGCAGCGAACAGGGGACTAGCGGGTCACGCACAGATACGCAGTATTTT. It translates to CASSEQGTSGSRTDTQYF.

CDR3 protein: CASSLVTGGYGYTF. The DNA of the CDR3 is TGCGCCAGCAGCTTGGTTACAGGGGGCTATGGCTACACCTTC. The chain combines TRBV5-1 with TRBJ1-2; 8 nucleotides agree with TRBD1. With V trimmed by 0 bases and J by 4 bases, 2 bases remained unmatched. Germline V gene lookup returns CDR1 SGHRS and CDR2 YFSETQ. The CDR3 extends over 14 amino acids.

CDR3 amino acids: CASSSDGQKGEKLFF. CDR3 coding DNA: TGCGCCAGCAGCTCTGACGGGCAAAAAGGGGAAAAACTGTTTTTT. V is TRBV5-1 and J is TRBJ1-4; D is unresolved. The CDR3 has 15 residues. Germline CDR1 is SGHRS and CDR2 is YFSETQ. V was pared by 3 bases and J by 8 bases, with 17 bases between.

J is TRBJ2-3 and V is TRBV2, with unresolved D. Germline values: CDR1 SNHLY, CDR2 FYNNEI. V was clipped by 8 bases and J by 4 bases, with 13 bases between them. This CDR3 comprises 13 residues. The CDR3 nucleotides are TGTGCCAGCCTCCTCCCGGGTGCAGATACGCAGTATTTT. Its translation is CASLLPGADTQYF.

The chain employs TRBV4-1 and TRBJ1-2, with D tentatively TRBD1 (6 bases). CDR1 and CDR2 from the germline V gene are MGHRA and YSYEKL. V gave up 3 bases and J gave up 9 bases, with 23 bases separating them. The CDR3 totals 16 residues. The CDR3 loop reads CASSHAGQQGKGSYTF. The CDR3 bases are TGCGCCAGCAGCCACGCGGGTCAACAGGGAAAGGGTAGCTACACCTTC.

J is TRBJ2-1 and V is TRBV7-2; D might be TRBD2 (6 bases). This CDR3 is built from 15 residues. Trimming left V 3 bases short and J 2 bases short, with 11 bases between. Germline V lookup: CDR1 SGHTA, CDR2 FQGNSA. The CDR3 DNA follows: TGTGCCAGCAGCTTGACGGCGGGGACCTACAATGAGCAGTTCTTC. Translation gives CASSLTAGTYNEQFF.

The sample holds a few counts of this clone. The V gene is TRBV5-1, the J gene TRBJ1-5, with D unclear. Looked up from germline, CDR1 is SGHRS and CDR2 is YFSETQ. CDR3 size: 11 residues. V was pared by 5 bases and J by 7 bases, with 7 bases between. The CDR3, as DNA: TGCGCCAGCAGGTCTCTCCAGCCCCAGCATTTT. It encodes CASRSLQPQHF.

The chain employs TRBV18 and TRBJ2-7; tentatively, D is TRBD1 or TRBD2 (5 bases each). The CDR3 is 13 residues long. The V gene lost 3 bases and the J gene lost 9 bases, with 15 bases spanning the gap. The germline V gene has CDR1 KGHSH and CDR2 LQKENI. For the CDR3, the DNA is TGTGCCAGCTCACCCCCCGGGGTGGGGGTGCAGTACTTC. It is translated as CASSPPGVGVQYF. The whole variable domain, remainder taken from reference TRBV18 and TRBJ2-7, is NAGVMQNPRHLVRRRGQEARLRCSPMKGHSHVYWYRQLPEEGLKFMVYLQKENIIDESGMPKERFSAEFPKEGPSILRIQQVVRGDSAAYFCASSPPGVGVQYFGPGTRLTVT.

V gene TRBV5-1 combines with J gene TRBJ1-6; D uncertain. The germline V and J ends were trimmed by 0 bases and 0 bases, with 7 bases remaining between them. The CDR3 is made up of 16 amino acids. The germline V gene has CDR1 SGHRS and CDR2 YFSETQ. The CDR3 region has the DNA TGCGCCAGCAGCTTGGATGTGAGCTCCTATAATTCACCCCTCCACTTT. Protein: CASSLDVSSYNSPLHF.

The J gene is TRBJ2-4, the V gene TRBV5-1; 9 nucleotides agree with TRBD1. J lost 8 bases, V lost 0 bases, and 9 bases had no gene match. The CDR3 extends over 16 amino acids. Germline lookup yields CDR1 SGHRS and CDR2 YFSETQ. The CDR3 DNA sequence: TGCGCCAGCAGCTTGGCCTCACAGGGGGCGGGAGACATTCAGTACTTC. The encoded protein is CASSLASQGAGDIQYF.

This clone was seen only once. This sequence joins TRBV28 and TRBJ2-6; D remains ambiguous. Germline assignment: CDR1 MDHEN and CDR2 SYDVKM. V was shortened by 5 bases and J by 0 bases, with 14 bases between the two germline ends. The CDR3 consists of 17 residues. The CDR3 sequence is CASSADLKSSGANVLTF. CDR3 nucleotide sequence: TGTGCCAGCAGTGCGGACCTTAAATCCTCTGGGGCCAACGTCCTGACTTTC.

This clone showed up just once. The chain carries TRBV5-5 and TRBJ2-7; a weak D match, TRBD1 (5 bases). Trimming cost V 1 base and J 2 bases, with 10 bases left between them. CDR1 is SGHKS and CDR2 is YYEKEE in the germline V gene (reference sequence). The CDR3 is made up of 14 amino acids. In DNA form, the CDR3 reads TGTGCCAGCAGCTTGTCTCCAGGGACCTACGAGCAGTACTTC. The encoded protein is CASSLSPGTYEQYF.